This passage covers 30 T cell receptor beta chains from one sample sequenced in a study of cytomegalovirus exposure and HLA in healthy donors. With 60 Vbeta and 13 Jbeta primers, the PCR was carried out. The table came from immunoSEQ multiplex PCR; TCRdb's copy has only in-frame clones and leaves some out. This table has approximately 160,000 clones, around 75% appearing once. Sequencing used PBMCs. The receptors here all came from a man younger than 35 in good health and CMV-seropositive.

The chain employs TRBV5-1 and TRBJ2-1, with 15 positions matching TRBD2. The CDR3 contains 14 residues. Germline CDR1 reads SGHRS; CDR2 reads YFSETQ. The junction had 7 bases not matched to a gene; V was cut back by 6 bases and J by 12 bases. The CDR3 spells CASTRTSGRAGQFF. The CDR3 bases are TGCGCCAGCACCCGGACTAGCGGGAGGGCTGGGCAGTTCTTC. The complete variable domain, with remaining parts taken from reference TRBV5-1 and TRBJ2-1, reads KAGVTQTPRYLIKTRGQQVTLSCSPISGHRSVSWYQQTPGQGLQFLFEYFSETQRNKGNFPGRFSGRQFSNSRSEMNVSTLELGDSALYLCASTRTSGRAGQFFGPGTRLTVL.

This rearrangement joins TRBV2 to TRBJ2-1; TRBD2 matches at 10 bases. V gave up 4 bases and J gave up 2 bases; unmatched junction bases: 2. Per the germline V gene, CDR1 is SNHLY and CDR2 is FYNNEI. This CDR3 is built from 15 residues. The CDR3 reads CASSGTSGTYNEQFF. The CDR3 DNA reads as TGTGCCAGCAGTGGCACTAGCGGGACCTACAATGAGCAGTTCTTC.

The CDR3 reads CASTHGGRTEAFF. The CDR3 coding sequence is TGCGCCAGCACCCACGGAGGGAGGACTGAAGCTTTCTTT. This chain joins TRBV10-2 and TRBJ1-1; D ambiguous. CDR3 length: 13 amino acids. CDR1 is WSHSY and CDR2 is SAAADI in the germline V gene. With 7 bases removed from V and 5 bases from J, the gap between germline ends came to 14 bases.

The chain carries TRBV28 and TRBJ1-1; TRBD1 is a possible D gene (6 bases). Germline lookup yields CDR1 MDHEN and CDR2 SYDVKM. V was pared by 5 bases and J by 3 bases, with 19 bases between. The CDR3 runs 16 residues. In DNA, the CDR3 is TGTGCCAGCAGTCGGGGAGGGGGGGCCAGGGACACTGAAGCTTTCTTT. Translated: CASSRGGGARDTEAFF.

A few counts support this clone. This chain connects TRBV27 to TRBJ1-1, with D possibly TRBD1 on 6 matching bases. This CDR3 spans 14 amino acids. Trimming left V 6 bases short and J 5 bases short, with 16 bases between. The germline CDR1 and CDR2 sequences are MNHEY and SMNVEV (reference sequence). DNA of the CDR3: TGTGCCAGCAGCCTAGGGGGAGGGAGGACTGAAGCTTTCTTT. Translated, it gives CASSLGGGRTEAFF.

This chain joins TRBV4-1 and TRBJ1-1; 7 bases agree with TRBD1. The germline gives CDR1 MGHRA, CDR2 YSYEKL. CDR3 size: 15 residues. The V gene end was trimmed by 4 bases and the J gene end by 9 bases; junction bases not matched to a gene: 14. The DNA for the CDR3 is TGCGCCAGCAGCCTAAGACAGGGCTCTCAGGAACAAGCTTTCTTT. Translated: CASSLRQGSQEQAFF.

The genes are TRBV19 and TRBJ1-2, with 7 positions matching TRBD1. Germline CDR1 is LNHDA and CDR2 is SQIVND (reference sequence). There are 16 residues in the CDR3. Trimming took 1 base from V and 0 from J; bases not matched to a gene: 5. The CDR3 reads CASSIAAGTANYGYTF. The DNA of the CDR3 is TGTGCCAGTAGTATAGCCGCCGGGACAGCTAACTATGGCTACACCTTC.

This chain connects TRBV11-3 to TRBJ2-2, with a weak D call TRBD2 (6 bases). The CDR3 contains 14 residues. Deletions cut 4 bases from V and 1 base from J, with 7 bases between. Germline V CDR1 and CDR2: SGHNT, YENEEA. In DNA, the CDR3 is TGTGCCAGCAGCTGGGGGGTGAACACCGGGGAGCTGTTTTTT. Protein product: CASSWGVNTGELFF.

This chain links TRBV10-2 with TRBJ2-5; TRBD2 agrees at 11 bases. CDR1 is WSHSY and CDR2 is SAAADI in the germline V gene. This CDR3 has 15 amino acids. J lost 0 bases, V lost 4 bases, and 1 base had no gene match. CDR3 residues: CASSGGLADQETQYF. CDR3 sequence (DNA): TGCGCCAGCAGTGGGGGACTAGCGGACCAAGAGACCCAGTACTTC.

The CDR3, as DNA: TGTGCCAGCAGGTCCACTCAGGGTAACACTGAAGCTTTCTTT. Translating gives CASRSTQGNTEAFF. V usage is TRBV6-6 and J usage is TRBJ1-1, with a possible D match to TRBD1 (5 bases). This CDR3 has 14 amino acids. Trimming left V 6 bases short and J 2 bases short, with 13 bases between. Germline V lookup: CDR1 MNHNY, CDR2 SVGAGI (reference sequence).

This clone came up a few times. The chain joins TRBV25-1 to TRBJ1-4, with D maybe TRBD1 (5 bases). Germline V gene lookup returns CDR1 MGHDK and CDR2 SYGVNS. CDR3 length equals 14 residues. V lost 6 bases and J 0 bases, leaving 8 bases between the germline ends. The CDR3 is CASSREATNEKLFF. The DNA for the CDR3 is TGTGCCAGCAGCAGGGAAGCAACTAATGAAAAACTGTTTTTT.

The chain uses TRBV6-5 and TRBJ1-2, with 9 bases fitting TRBD1. The CDR3 loop spans 15 amino acids. Per germline, CDR1 MNHEY and CDR2 SVGAGI. Trimming at V came to 0 bases and at J to 7 bases, leaving 6 bases not matched to a gene. The CDR3 sequence is CASSYSEQGASGYTF. The DNA for the CDR3 is TGTGCCAGCAGTTACTCTGAACAGGGGGCAAGTGGCTACACCTTC.

The chain is built from TRBV4-1 and TRBJ1-1; 10 bases agree with TRBD1. V gave up 5 bases and J gave up 0 bases; unmatched junction bases: 12. The CDR3 extends over 18 amino acids. From germline, CDR1 is MGHRA and CDR2 YSYEKL. The CDR3 DNA reads as TGCGCCAGCAGCGTTCGAGGGACAGGGGATCCCTTGAACACTGAAGCTTTCTTT. Translation: CASSVRGTGDPLNTEAFF.

The table lists this clone with a few counts. The CDR3 loop reads CAISGTSGGSNTGELFF. The CDR3 bases are TGTGCCATCAGTGGGACTAGCGGGGGATCGAACACCGGGGAGCTGTTTTTT. This chain connects TRBV10-3 to TRBJ2-2; 13 bases match TRBD2. With 4 bases clipped from V and 0 bases from J, the junction kept 2 bases outside the gene matches. Germline lookup yields CDR1 ENHRY and CDR2 SYGVKD. The CDR3 spans 17 residues.

V is TRBV2 and J is TRBJ2-2, with 7 positions matching TRBD1. This CDR3 is built from 15 residues. The germline V gene encodes CDR1 SNHLY and CDR2 FYNNEI. The V and J ends lost 6 bases and 0 bases, in that order; junction bases with no gene match: 4. This chain's CDR3 is CASRVQGPNTGELFF. CDR3 nucleotide sequence: TGTGCCAGCAGGGTACAGGGGCCGAACACCGGGGAGCTGTTTTTT.

This chain connects TRBV19 to TRBJ2-7; D is unresolved. Germline V gene sequence: CDR1 LNHDA, CDR2 SQIVND (reference sequence). The CDR3 sequence is 12 residues long. Trimming cost V 4 bases and J 6 bases, with 10 bases left between them. CDR3 region: CASSRSWSEQYV. CDR3 DNA: TGTGCCAGTAGTAGGAGTTGGAGCGAGCAGTACGTC.

This clone was counted once. The rearrangement joins TRBV19 to TRBJ2-3; 8 nucleotides align to TRBD2. With V trimmed by 3 bases and J by 4 bases, 6 bases remained unmatched. The CDR3 contains 15 residues. The germline gives CDR1 LNHDA, CDR2 SQIVND (reference sequence). Here the CDR3 DNA reads TGTGCCAGTAGTATTAACGGGGGGGCCTCAGATACGCAGTATTTT. It is translated as CASSINGGASDTQYF.

The chain couples TRBV28 to TRBJ2-7; 9 bases are shared with TRBD1. From germline, CDR1 is MDHEN and CDR2 SYDVKM. There are 15 residues in the CDR3. V lost 4 bases, J lost 2 bases, and 6 bases stayed unmatched. CDR3 DNA: TGTGCCAGCAGTTCCCGGGGGACAGGGACCTACGAGCAGTACGTC. This codes for CASSSRGTGTYEQYV.

This chain uses TRBV6-1 with TRBJ2-7; TRBD2 matches 10 bases. The germline CDR1 and CDR2 sequences are MNHNS and SASEGT. This CDR3 is built from 17 residues. With V trimmed by 1 base and J by 3 bases, 9 bases remained unmatched. This chain's CDR3 is CASSEGLAGAGYYEQYV. DNA for the CDR3: TGTGCCAGCAGTGAAGGACTAGCGGGTGCAGGTTACTACGAGCAGTACGTC.

The gene calls are TRBV7-9 and TRBJ1-2; 7 nucleotides match TRBD1. Germline lookup yields CDR1 SEHNR and CDR2 FQNEAQ (reference sequence). There are 13 residues in the CDR3. Trimming took 5 bases from V and 5 from J; bases not matched to a gene: 5. This CDR3 is CASSPDRDYGYTF. The CDR3 DNA reads TGTGCCAGCAGCCCTGACAGGGATTATGGCTACACCTTC.

The chain employs TRBV7-2 and TRBJ1-1; tentative D call: TRBD1 (5 bases). Deletions cut 2 bases from V and 6 bases from J, with 13 bases between. This CDR3 is built from 14 residues. Germline CDR1 is SGHTA and CDR2 is FQGNSA. The CDR3 region has the DNA TGTGCCAGCAGCTTACTGTATCAGGGCCCTGAAGCTTTCTTT. Protein product: CASSLLYQGPEAFF.

This chain uses TRBV4-2 with TRBJ1-3; D possibly corresponds to TRBD1 (5 bases). Trimming cost V 0 bases and J 3 bases, with 9 bases left between them. This CDR3 has 15 residues. CDR1 is LGHNA and CDR2 is YNFKEQ in the germline V gene. The CDR3 reads CASSQEQAVGNTIYF. In DNA form, the CDR3 reads TGTGCCAGCAGCCAAGAACAGGCAGTTGGAAACACCATATATTTT.

There are a few counts of this clone. The chain links TRBV25-1 to TRBJ1-1; no reliable D call. Per germline, CDR1 MGHDK and CDR2 SYGVNS. Trimming pared 3 bases from V and 11 bases from J, leaving 10 bases between. There are 11 residues in the CDR3. The CDR3: CASSDGAEAFF. The CDR3 DNA reads TGTGCCAGCAGTGATGGTGCCGAGGCTTTCTTT.

The rearrangement uses TRBV28 and TRBJ1-2, with D tentatively TRBD1 (6 bases). CDR1 is MDHEN and CDR2 is SYDVKM in the germline V gene. The CDR3 extends over 15 amino acids. The ends were cut back, 6 bases at V and 1 base at J, with 15 bases in the middle. CDR3 nucleotides: TGTGCCAGCAGCCCGCCCGTCAGGGGTAACTATGGCTACACCTTC. Protein product: CASSPPVRGNYGYTF.

The chain employs TRBV5-1 and TRBJ1-6, with D possibly being TRBD1 (5 bases). This CDR3 has 16 residues. Germline CDR1 is SGHRS and CDR2 is YFSETQ. The V end was cut by 4 bases, the J end by 5 bases, with 16 bases between. This CDR3 reads CASSPRGRVDNSPLHF. The DNA of the CDR3 is TGCGCCAGCAGCCCTCGGGGGAGGGTGGATAATTCACCCCTCCACTTT.

This sequence joins TRBV10-1 and TRBJ2-7; tentative D call: TRBD1 (6 bases). With 5 bases removed from V and 2 bases from J, the gap between germline ends came to 10 bases. Looked up from germline, CDR1 is WNHNN and CDR2 is SYGVQD (reference sequence). The CDR3 covers 13 residues. In DNA form, the CDR3 reads TGCGCCAGCAGTAGCAGGGACACCTACGAGCAGTACGTC. It is translated as CASSSRDTYEQYV.

This chain uses TRBV5-8 with TRBJ2-1; 7 nucleotides align to TRBD2. Germline loops: CDR1 SGHTS, CDR2 YDEGEE. The length of the CDR3 is 16 residues. J was trimmed by 4 bases and V by 7 bases; bases with no gene match: 14. The CDR3 DNA follows: TGTGCCAGCCAGCTCGCCCGGGGGAGGGATTACAATGAGCAGTTCTTC. Residues: CASQLARGRDYNEQFF.

This clone was seen a handful of times. The J gene is TRBJ2-3, the V gene TRBV11-2; 14 positions match TRBD2. The CDR3 sequence is 18 residues long. Germline assignment: CDR1 SGHAT and CDR2 FQNNGV. The trim removed 5 bases at V and 5 bases at J, leaving 12 bases unmatched. The CDR3 region has the DNA TGTGCCAGCAGCCAGAAGCTGGGACTAGCGGGAGTTCAAGATACGCAGTATTTT. Amino acid sequence: CASSQKLGLAGVQDTQYF.

This clone has more than one count but fewer than ten. For the CDR3, the DNA is TGTGCCAGCAGCTCCCTAAGCGGGGTACACTCCTACAATGAGCAGTTCTTC. This translates into CASSSLSGVHSYNEQFF. This chain joins TRBV11-3 and TRBJ2-1; the match to TRBD2 covers 7 bases. Per germline, CDR1 SGHNT and CDR2 YENEEA. The V segment lost 4 bases and the J segment 0 bases; nucleotides outside the gene matches: 9. The CDR3 extends over 17 amino acids.

The rearrangement uses TRBV13 and TRBJ2-5, with unresolved D. Germline V CDR1 and CDR2: PRHDT, FYEKMQ (reference sequence). V shed 0 bases and J shed 5 bases, with 4 bases lying between them. This CDR3 region has 12 residues. The CDR3 nucleotides are TGTGCCAGCAGCTTAGGCCTCGAGACCCAGTACTTC. It codes for CASSLGLETQYF.